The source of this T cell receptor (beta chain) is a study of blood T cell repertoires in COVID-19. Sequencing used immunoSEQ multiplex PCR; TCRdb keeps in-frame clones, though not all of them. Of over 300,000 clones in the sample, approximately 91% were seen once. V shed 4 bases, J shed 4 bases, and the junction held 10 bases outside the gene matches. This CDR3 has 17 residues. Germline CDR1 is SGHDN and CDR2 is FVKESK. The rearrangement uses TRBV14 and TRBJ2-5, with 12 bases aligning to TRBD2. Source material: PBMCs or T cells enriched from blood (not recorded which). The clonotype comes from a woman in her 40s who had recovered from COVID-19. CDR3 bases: TGTGCCAGCAGCCCCCTAGCGGGGGGGCCCGGTGGAGAGACCCAGTACTTC. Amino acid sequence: CASSPLAGGPGGETQYF.